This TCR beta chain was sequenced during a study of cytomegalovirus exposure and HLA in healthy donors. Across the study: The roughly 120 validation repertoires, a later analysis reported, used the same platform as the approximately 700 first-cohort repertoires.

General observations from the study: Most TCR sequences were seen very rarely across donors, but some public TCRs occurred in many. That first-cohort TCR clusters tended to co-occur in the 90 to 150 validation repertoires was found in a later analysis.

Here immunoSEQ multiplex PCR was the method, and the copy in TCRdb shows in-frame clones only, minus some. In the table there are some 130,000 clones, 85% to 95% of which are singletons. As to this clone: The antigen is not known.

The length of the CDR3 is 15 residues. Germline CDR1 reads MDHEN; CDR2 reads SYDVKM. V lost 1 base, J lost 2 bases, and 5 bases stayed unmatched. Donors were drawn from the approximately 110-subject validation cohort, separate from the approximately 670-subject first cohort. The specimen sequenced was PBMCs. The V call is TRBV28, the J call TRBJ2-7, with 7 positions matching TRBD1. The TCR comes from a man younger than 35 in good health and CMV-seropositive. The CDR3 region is CASSLSQGRAYEQYF. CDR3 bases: TGTGCCAGCAGTTTATCACAGGGGCGAGCCTACGAGCAGTACTTC.